This TCR beta chain was observed in a study of T-cell memory formation after mild COVID-19. Barcoded TCR alpha and TCR beta cDNA libraries with UMIs came from 5'RACE using constant-segment primers. TCRdb re-called the 5' RACE reads with MiXCR, one entry per CDR3 protein. The sample records tens of thousands of distinct CDR3 sequences, roughly a sixth being singletons. As to this clonotype: The antigen is not known. One junction end disagrees with the germline gene, perhaps due to a read error.

Whole-study findings and limits: The authors left the SARS-CoV-2 specificity of second-wave clones peaking on day 37 unconfirmed. The main location of contracting CD4+ clones was CM and EM, and that of contracting CD8+ clones was EMRA. Some responding clones appeared in pre-infection memory, suggesting cross-reactive memory joined.

The CDR3 spans 12 residues. Germline loops: CDR1 KGHDR, CDR2 SFDVKD. The receptor comes from an adult woman who had mild COVID-19 (a few samples of this study predate the infection). Cell type and time point are not known. The chain carries TRBV24-1 and TRBJ2-1, with 7 positions matching TRBD1. The sample comprised PBMCs or a T cell subset sorted from them (not recorded which). In DNA, the CDR3 is TGTGCCACCAGTGACCCTGACAGGGTGAGGATCTTC. This encodes CATSDPDRVRIF.